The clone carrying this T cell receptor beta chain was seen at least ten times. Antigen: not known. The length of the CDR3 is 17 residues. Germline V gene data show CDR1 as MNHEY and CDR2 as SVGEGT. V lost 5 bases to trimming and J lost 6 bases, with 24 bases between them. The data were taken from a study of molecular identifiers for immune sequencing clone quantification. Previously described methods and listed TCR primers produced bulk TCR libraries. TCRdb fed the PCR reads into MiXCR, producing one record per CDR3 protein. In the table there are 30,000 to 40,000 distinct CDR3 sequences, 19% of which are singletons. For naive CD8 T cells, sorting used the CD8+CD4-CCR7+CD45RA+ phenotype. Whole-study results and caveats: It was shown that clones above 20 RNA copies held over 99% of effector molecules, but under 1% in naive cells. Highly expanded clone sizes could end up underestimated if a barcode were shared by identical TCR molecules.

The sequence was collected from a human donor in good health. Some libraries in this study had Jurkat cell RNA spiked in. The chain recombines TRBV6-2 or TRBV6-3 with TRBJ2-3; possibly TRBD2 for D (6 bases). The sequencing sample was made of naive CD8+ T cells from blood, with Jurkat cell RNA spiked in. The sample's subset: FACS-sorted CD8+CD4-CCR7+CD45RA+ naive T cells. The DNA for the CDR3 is TGTGCCAGCAGTCTCCCGACTCGCGGGATTTCTTCGGATACGCAGTATTTT. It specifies CASSLPTRGISSDTQYF.